This T cell receptor (beta chain) was captured by sequencing in a study of blood T cell repertoires in COVID-19. Generated by immunoSEQ multiplex PCR, the TCRdb table keeps only in-frame clones and is missing some. The sample consists of some 270,000 clones, about nine tenths of them appearing once. The CDR3 extends over 15 amino acids. Germline V lookup: CDR1 SGHRS, CDR2 YFSETQ. The V and J ends lost 1 base and 6 bases, in that order; junction bases with no gene match: 7. This sequence joins TRBV5-1 and TRBJ1-1, with 9 nucleotides matching TRBD1. This clonotype was obtained from a woman aged 55-75 years who had recovered from COVID-19. The sequenced sample was PBMCs or T cells enriched from blood (not recorded which). The CDR3 bases are TGCGCCAGCAGCTTGCGGGACAGGGTGACCTCTGAAGCTTTCTTT. Translation gives CASSLRDRVTSEAFF.